This T cell receptor beta chain stems from a study of shared T cell receptors in the human thymus. V lost 4 bases to trimming and J lost 0 bases, with 11 bases between them. Germline V gene data show CDR1 as MNHEY and CDR2 as SVGAGI. There are 15 residues in the CDR3. Generated by immunoSEQ multiplex PCR, the TCRdb table keeps only in-frame clones and is missing some. The table records 650,000 to 950,000 clones, approximately 85% of them present only once. The same sample was also studied in work on human thymus T cells. That paper adds: Donors consisted of healthy Finnish infants (having corrective surgery for congenital heart defects). Thymus pieces cut out during corrective heart surgery were the tissue that was used.

The receptor was derived from a girl under two years old with a congenital heart defect. The specimen was thymocytes. This chain connects TRBV6-5 to TRBJ2-3, with D tentatively TRBD2 (6 bases). CDR3 residues: CASSFRGTSTDTQYF. The CDR3 DNA follows: TGTGCCAGCAGTTTCCGGGGGACTAGCACAGATACGCAGTATTTT.